Sequencing of this TCR beta chain was carried out in a study of cytomegalovirus exposure and HLA in healthy donors. With respect to this clone: The antigen remains unidentified.

PCR was performed using 60 Vbeta and 13 Jbeta primers. Here immunoSEQ multiplex PCR was the method, and the copy in TCRdb shows in-frame clones only, minus some. The sample has 80,000 to 100,000 clones; about 80% are singletons. The study's findings and limits: Testing in vitro showed a few CMV-associated chains specific for CMV antigens. Investigators reported 164 TCR beta chains as tied to cytomegalovirus.

The receptor's source is a man younger than 35 in good health and CMV-seropositive. Input material: PBMCs.

CDR3 bases: TGTGCCTGGACGACAGGGTCCACAGATGGCTACACCTTC. It is translated as CAWTTGSTDGYTF. J is TRBJ1-2 and V is TRBV30, with TRBD1 matching 7 bases. CDR3 length: 13 amino acids. V dropped 4 bases and J dropped 6; count of bases not matched to a gene: 8. CDR1 and CDR2 (germline): GTSNPN, SVGIG (reference sequence).